This is a list of T cell receptor beta chains from one sample in a study of human T cells and chemical hapten exposure. TCRdb re-called the RACE reads with MiXCR, one entry per CDR3 protein. This sample has roughly 250,000 distinct CDR3 sequences, with approximately 8.6% found just once. The sample in question was whole blood, obtained in connection with sensitization to the hapten diphenylcyclopropenone (DPC). The source is a woman aged 35 to 49 with alopecia areata. Some clones in this sample may be carry-over from other donors' samples. Each CDR3 is given with its conserved first and last residue. D genes are given only for firm matches. For some rows the clone size is stated as once, few or many, or as a class when expanded; others skip it.

j_call clone_size d_call v_call cdr3_nt cdr3_aa
TRBJ1-3 many . TRBV10-3 TGTGCCATCAGTGAACGAAGCCTCAGCTCTGGAAACACCATATATTTT CAISERSLSSGNTIYF
TRBJ1-6 few . TRBV7-2 TGTGCCAGCAGCTTATTGGGCGACCCCGGGAATTCACCCCTCCACTTT CASSLLGDPGNSPLHF
TRBJ2-1 many . TRBV5-5 TGTGCCAGCAGCTGGGGGGGCCATGAGCAGTTCTTC CASSWGGHEQFF
TRBJ1-4 . . TRBV28 TGTGCCAGCAGTGCTAATGGGGCAACTAATGAAAAACTGTTTTTT CASSANGATNEKLFF
TRBJ2-7 few . TRBV29-1 TGCAGCGTTCGTAGGGTTCAGGGCTCCTACGAGCAGTACTTC CSVRRVQGSYEQYF
TRBJ2-5 few TRBD1 TRBV10-3 TGTGCCATCAGTGACCACCCCGGGACAGGGGGAGAGACCCAGTACTTC CAISDHPGTGGETQYF
TRBJ1-6 many . TRBV12-3/TRBV12-4 TGTGCCAGCAGTAAGGACACTGAGCCTTCACCCCTCCACTTT CASSKDTEPSPLHF
TRBJ1-1 few TRBD1 TRBV30 TGTGCCTGGTACAGGGGGACTGAAGCTTTCTTT CAWYRGTEAFF
TRBJ2-1 . . TRBV27 TGTGCCAGCAGGTCAGGGGCTCTCTCCTACAATGAGCAGTTCTTC CASRSGALSYNEQFF
TRBJ2-7 . TRBD1 TRBV7-9 TGTGCCAGCAGCCTACCGGGACAGGGGTTTGAAGAGCAGTACTTC CASSLPGQGFEEQYF
TRBJ1-2 . . TRBV12-3/TRBV12-4 TGTGCCAGCAGTTTAGAAGGGGACGTCTATGGCTACACCTTC CASSLEGDVYGYTF
TRBJ1-1 . TRBD1 TRBV2 TGTGCCAGCCGGACAGGGGGACCTGAAGCTTTCTTT CASRTGGPEAFF
TRBJ2-1 many . TRBV27 TGTGCCAGCAGAACTAGTTGGTATGAGCAGTTCTTC CASRTSWYEQFF
TRBJ2-4 few TRBD1 TRBV7-2 TGTGCCAGCAGCTTAGACAGGGGAGCCTACATTCAGTACTTC CASSLDRGAYIQYF
TRBJ1-1 . TRBD1 TRBV7-2 TGTGCCAGCAGCACCCGGACAGGGCGGACTGAAGCTTTCTTT CASSTRTGRTEAFF
TRBJ2-3 few . TRBV7-3 TGTGCCAGCAGCTTTGGCAGCTCCCCCTCGGATACGCAGTATTTT CASSFGSSPSDTQYF
TRBJ1-4 . . TRBV9 TGTGCCAGCAGCGTAGGGATGGTCGGACCCTATAATGAAAAACTGTTTTTT CASSVGMVGPYNEKLFF
TRBJ1-1 . . TRBV7-9 TGTGCCAGCAGCTTAGATGATACAGGGCCGACTGAAGCTTTCTTT CASSLDDTGPTEAFF
TRBJ2-1 . . TRBV12-3/TRBV12-4 TGTGCCAGCAGCCTAGGGGGAGTCTACAATGAGCAGTTCTTC CASSLGGVYNEQFF
TRBJ2-4 many . TRBV27 TGTGCCAGCAGTAGCCGGACCGCAAAGCTCACGGAAAACATTCAGTACTTC CASSSRTAKLTENIQYF
TRBJ1-1 few . TRBV20-1 TGCAGTGCTAGAACCGCCTTAAACACTGAAGCTTTCTTT CSARTALNTEAFF
TRBJ2-3 . TRBD2 TRBV7-2 TGTGCCAGCAGCCCACCTGGCGGGAGGGTTACAGATACGCAGTATTTT CASSPPGGRVTDTQYF
TRBJ2-5 . TRBD1 TRBV20-1 TGCAGTGCGGATAAGACAGGGCGCCAGACCCAGTACTTC CSADKTGRQTQYF
TRBJ2-3 . TRBD2 TRBV11-2 TGTGCCAGCAGCTCGTCTGCTAGCGGGAGGGGCACAGATACGCAGTATTTT CASSSSASGRGTDTQYF
TRBJ2-1 . TRBD2 TRBV4-2 TGTGCCAGCAGCCAAGCCGGGACTAGCGCCTACAATGAGCAGTTCTTC CASSQAGTSAYNEQFF
TRBJ2-5 many . TRBV6-5 TGTGCCAGCAGTCCCCGATTCCAAGAGACCCAGTACTTC CASSPRFQETQYF
TRBJ2-7 . TRBD2 TRBV20-1 TGCAGTGCTAGAGATAGCGGGAGAGGGGGCGAGCAGTACTTC CSARDSGRGGEQYF
TRBJ2-3 few TRBD1 TRBV5-1 TGCGCCAGCAGCCTCCGACAGGGAACTTTAGATACGCAGTATTTT CASSLRQGTLDTQYF
TRBJ1-2 few . TRBV6-5 TGTGCCAGCAGCAGACAGACACCTTACTATGGCTACACCTTC CASSRQTPYYGYTF
TRBJ1-1 few . TRBV28 TGTGCCAGCACCGGTCTGAGTGGGTCAGCTTTCTTT CASTGLSGSAFF
TRBJ2-7 many . TRBV12-3/TRBV12-4 TGTGCCAGCAGTTTAGAGGGCGGAAACTACGAGCAGTACTTC CASSLEGGNYEQYF
TRBJ1-4 . . TRBV2 TGTGCCAGCAGTGCCCTGACGGACAGCCCCTTGGAAAAACTGTTTTTT CASSALTDSPLEKLFF
TRBJ2-1 . TRBD1 TRBV5-1 TGCGCCAGCAGCTTGGGCGGACAGGGAGTAGATGAGCAGTTCTTC CASSLGGQGVDEQFF
TRBJ2-2 . . TRBV5-1 TGCGCCAGCAGCTTGAGGAACTCGAACACCGGGGAGCTGTTTTTT CASSLRNSNTGELFF
TRBJ2-5 few TRBD2 TRBV7-2 TGTGCCAGCACCTTCGGGACTAGAGGGGGGCAAGAGACCCAGTACTTC CASTFGTRGGQETQYF
TRBJ2-3 . TRBD1 TRBV5-1 TGCGCCAGCAGCTTGGGGCGGACAGGGCTCGGAGATACGCAGTATTTT CASSLGRTGLGDTQYF
TRBJ2-3 . . TRBV6-2/TRBV6-3 TGTGCCAGCAGTTACTCGTTACAGTCGCTGGATACGCAGTATTTT CASSYSLQSLDTQYF
TRBJ1-5 . . TRBV28 TGTGCCAGCAAAACTCTTAATCAGCCCCAGCATTTT CASKTLNQPQHF
TRBJ1-6 few . TRBV12-3/TRBV12-4 TGTGCCAGCAGTACCGAGGCCTTTAATTCACCCCTCCACTTT CASSTEAFNSPLHF
TRBJ1-1 few TRBD1 TRBV6-2/TRBV6-3 TGTGCCAGCAGTTACGGGAGGGGGCGGGCTGAAGCTTTCTTT CASSYGRGRAEAFF
TRBJ2-7 few TRBD1 TRBV11-3 TGTGCCAGCAGCTTTCAGGGGGCAGACGAGCAGTACTTC CASSFQGADEQYF
TRBJ2-5 . . TRBV28 TGTGCCAGCAGTTTAGGGCTAGGGAATCAAGAGACCCAGTACTTC CASSLGLGNQETQYF
TRBJ1-6 . TRBD1 TRBV7-2 TGTGCCAGCAGCTTCAGGGGGGATAATTCACCCCTCCACTTT CASSFRGDNSPLHF
TRBJ2-3 . TRBD2 TRBV27 TGTGCCAGCAGTTTAACGGGACTAGCGGGAGGAGGAGGTACGCAGTATTTT CASSLTGLAGGGGTQYF
TRBJ1-4 . TRBD1 TRBV10-3 TGTGCCATCAGTGAGACAGGGGGGTCCGAAAAACTGTTTTTT CAISETGGSEKLFF
TRBJ1-2 . TRBD1 TRBV6-4 TGTGCCAGCACCAACCAGGGGGGCCGCGGCTACACCTTC CASTNQGGRGYTF
TRBJ2-7 . TRBD1 TRBV7-2 TGTGCCAGCAGCCGTCAGGGGGACGCCTACGAGCAGTACTTC CASSRQGDAYEQYF
TRBJ1-2 . . TRBV7-8 TGTGCCAGCAGCGGCAGGGGCAGGGGCTATGGCTACACCTTC CASSGRGRGYGYTF